This T cell receptor beta chain was sequenced during a study of spatial heterogeneity in lung cancer. Study in general: A total of under 80 untreated early-stage non-small cell lung cancer patients served as donors.

The time point is: blood at routine non-recurrence follow-up after resection. Whole RNA, which was extracted from tumor, nontumor lung tissue or frozen PBMC, was sequenced without any cell sorting. This clonotype was observed a few times. The antigen is unknown. The V end lost 3 bases, the J end lost 1 base, and 10 bases lay between the germline ends. This CDR3 has 15 amino acids. CDR1 is LNHDA and CDR2 is SQIVND in the germline V gene (reference sequence). Study results and limitations: Relative to follow-up, resection was when ubiquitous expanded tumor TCRs appeared more in blood.

The library protocol tagged each TCR cDNA with a unique molecular identifier. TCRdb recomputed calls from the 5' RACE reads with MiXCR, one row per CDR3 protein. The repertoire holds some 110,000 distinct CDR3 sequences, 9.5% to 15% seen once, with roughly 15% in the top ten. This chain connects TRBV19 to TRBJ2-1; D could derive from TRBD1 or TRBD2 (5 bases each). The material sequenced was PBMCs, taken at follow-up. The TCR sequence derives from a male donor with early-stage non-small cell lung cancer. The CDR3 region has the DNA TGTGCCAGTAGTATCGAGGGGTTTTCCTACAATGAGCAGTTCTTC. Amino acid sequence: CASSIEGFSYNEQFF. The whole variable domain, filled in from reference TRBV19 and TRBJ2-1, reads DGGITQSPKYLFRKEGQNVTLSCEQNLNHDAMYWYRQDPGQGLRLIYYSQIVNDFQKGDIAEGYSVSREKKESFPLTVTSAQKNPTAFYLCASSIEGFSYNEQFFGPGTRLTVL.